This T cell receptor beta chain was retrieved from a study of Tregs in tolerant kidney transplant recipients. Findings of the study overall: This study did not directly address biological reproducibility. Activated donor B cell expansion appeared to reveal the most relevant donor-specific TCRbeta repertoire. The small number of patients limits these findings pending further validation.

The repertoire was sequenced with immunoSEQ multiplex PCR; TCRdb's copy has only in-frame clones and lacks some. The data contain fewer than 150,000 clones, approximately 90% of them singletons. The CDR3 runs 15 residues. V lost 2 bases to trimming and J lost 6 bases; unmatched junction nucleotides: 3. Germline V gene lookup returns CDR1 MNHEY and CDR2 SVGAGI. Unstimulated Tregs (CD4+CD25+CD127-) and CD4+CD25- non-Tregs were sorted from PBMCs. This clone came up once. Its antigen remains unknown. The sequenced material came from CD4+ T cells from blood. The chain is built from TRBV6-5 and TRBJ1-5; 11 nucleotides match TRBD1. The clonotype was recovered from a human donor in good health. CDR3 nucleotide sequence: TGTGCCAGCAGTTACGGACAGGGGGCGGGTCAGCCCCAGCATTTT. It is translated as CASSYGQGAGQPQHF.